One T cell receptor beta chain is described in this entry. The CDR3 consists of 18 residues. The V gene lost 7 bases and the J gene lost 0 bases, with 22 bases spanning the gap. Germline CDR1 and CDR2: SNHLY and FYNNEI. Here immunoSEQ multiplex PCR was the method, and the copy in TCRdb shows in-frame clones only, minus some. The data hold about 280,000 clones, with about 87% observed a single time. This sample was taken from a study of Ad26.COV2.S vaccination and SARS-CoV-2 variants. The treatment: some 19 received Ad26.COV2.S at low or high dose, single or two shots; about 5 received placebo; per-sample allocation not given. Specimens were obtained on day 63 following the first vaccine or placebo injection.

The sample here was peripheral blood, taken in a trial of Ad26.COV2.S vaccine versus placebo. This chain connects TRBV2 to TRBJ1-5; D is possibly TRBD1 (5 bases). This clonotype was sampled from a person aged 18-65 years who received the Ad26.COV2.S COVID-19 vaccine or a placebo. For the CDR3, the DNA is TGTGCCAGCACCATGGTGCGAGGGACGGGATATAGCAATCAGCCCCAGCATTTT. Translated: CASTMVRGTGYSNQPQHF. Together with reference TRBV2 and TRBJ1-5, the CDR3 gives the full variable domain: EPEVTQTPSHQVTQMGQEVILRCVPISNHLYFYWYRQILGQKVEFLVSFYNNEISEKSEIFDDQFSVERPDGSNFTLKIRSTKLEDSAMYFCASTMVRGTGYSNQPQHFGDGTRLSIL.